This passage covers 10 T cell receptor beta chains from one sample sequenced in a study of shared clonotypes between healthy human individuals (dated by TCRdb to 2020 to 2022). CD8 naive samples consisted of CD45RO-negative cells that were positively selected for CCR7, yielding a CD45RA+CCR7+ population without TemRA cells. Library construction relied on the immunoSEQ multiplex PCR assay. As stored in TCRdb, this immuneACCESS dataset retains in-frame rearrangements with V and J assigned. A fraction of the clones does not appear; measured against another copy, unresolved V genes explain less than half of the discrepancy, and the remainder lacks a known reason. This sample is represented by millions of clones; about 94% of them were singletons. The top ten hold about 1.1% of the sample. The sequencing sample was made of naive CD8+ T cells sorted from blood. The label giving this sample's cell subset or site can be read as: CD45RA+CCR7+. These receptors were collected from a man in his late teens or twenties in good health.

The chain employs TRBV6-4 and TRBJ1-6; 10 nucleotides match TRBD1. This CDR3 spans 16 amino acids. Germline values: CDR1 MRHNA, CDR2 SNTAGT. The trim removed 6 bases at V and 7 bases at J, leaving 9 bases unmatched. In nucleotides, the CDR3 is TGTGCCAGCAGGGAGGAACCGGGACAGGGGAATTCACCCCTCCACTTT. Amino acid sequence: CASREEPGQGNSPLHF.

This clone was found a few times. V is TRBV14 and J is TRBJ2-5; D is undetermined. Trimming removed 1 base at V and 1 base at J, with 4 bases between. Germline CDR1 reads SGHDN; CDR2 reads FVKESK. CDR3 length: 13 amino acids. In DNA form, the CDR3 reads TGTGCCAGCAGCCAAGTCAGCCAAGAGACCCAGTACTTC. Translation gives CASSQVSQETQYF. Variable domain in full (rest from reference TRBV14 and TRBJ2-5): EAGVTQFPSHSVIEKGQTVTLRCDPISGHDNLYWYRRVMGKEIKFLLHFVKESKQDESGMPNNRFLAERTGGTYSTLKVQPAELEDSGVYFCASSQVSQETQYFGPGTRLLVL.

The chain uses TRBV7-2 and TRBJ1-5; maybe TRBD1 (5 bases). From germline, CDR1 is SGHTA and CDR2 FQGNSA. Trimming removed 5 bases from V and 6 bases from J, with 8 bases in between. This CDR3 spans 12 amino acids. CDR3 nucleotides: TGTGCCAGCAGCCACGGGGCTCAGCCCCAGCATTTT. This encodes CASSHGAQPQHF.

This sequence joins TRBV10-3 and TRBJ2-7; D gene uncertain. Trimming took off 0 bases at V and 0 bases at J, with 21 bases between the two ends. The CDR3 consists of 19 residues. Germline lookup yields CDR1 ENHRY and CDR2 SYGVKD. CDR3 region: CAISESIDGIGYSSYEQYF. Written as DNA, the CDR3 is TGTGCCATCAGTGAGTCGATCGACGGCATAGGTTACAGCTCCTACGAGCAGTACTTC.

CDR3 amino acids: CASSELGRGWREAYNEQFF. The CDR3 nucleotides read TGTGCCAGCAGTGAACTGGGCAGGGGGTGGCGGGAGGCCTACAATGAGCAGTTCTTC. The chain links TRBV6-1 to TRBJ2-1; maybe TRBD2 (8 bases). Trimming shortened V by 2 bases and J by 2 bases, and 22 bases separated the two germline ends. The CDR3 contains 19 residues. Germline V gives CDR1 MNHNS, CDR2 SASEGT.

This clone was counted a single time. The rearrangement joins TRBV5-6 to TRBJ1-2; 8 positions match TRBD1. This CDR3 region has 16 residues. In germline, CDR1 is SGHDT, CDR2 YYEEEE. Unmatched junction bases numbered 15, after V lost 4 bases and J lost 7 bases. The CDR3 DNA reads as TGTGCCAGCAGCCTGAGAGACAGGGGAGGGATGGGTGGCTACACCTTC. Its translation is CASSLRDRGGMGGYTF. The full variable domain, rest sourced from reference TRBV5-6 and TRBJ1-2, is DAGVTQSPTHLIKTRGQQVTLRCSPKSGHDTVSWYQQALGQGPQFIFQYYEEEERQRGNFPDRFSGHQFPNYSSELNVNALLLGDSALYLCASSLRDRGGMGGYTFGSGTRLTVV.

The CDR3 reads CASSSPLAGGPNTQYF. In DNA form, the CDR3 reads TGTGCCAGCAGTTCCCCTCTAGCGGGGGGGCCGAATACGCAGTATTTT. This rearrangement joins TRBV28 to TRBJ2-3, with TRBD2 matching 12 bases. V was pared by 4 bases and J by 7 bases, with 9 bases of the junction left unmatched. From germline, CDR1 is MDHEN and CDR2 SYDVKM. This CDR3 has 16 amino acids.

A note on this clone: Other DNA variants within this sample encode the same CDR3. The genes are TRBV5-1 and TRBJ1-1, with D perhaps TRBD1 (6 bases). The germline V and J ends were trimmed by 2 bases and 1 base, with 12 bases remaining between them. Germline CDR1 SGHRS, CDR2 YFSETQ. The CDR3 length is 15 residues. The CDR3 DNA reads as TGCGCCAGCAGCTTAACTAGGACAGAGAACACTGAAGCTTTCTTT. This gives the protein CASSLTRTENTEAFF.

The V and J genes are TRBV7-8 and TRBJ2-3; the match to TRBD2 covers 12 bases. This CDR3 has 18 amino acids. The germline V gene encodes CDR1 SGHVS and CDR2 FQNEAQ. V trimming: 3 bases; J trimming: 3 bases; junction bases outside the gene matches: 10. Written as DNA, the CDR3 is TGTGCCAGCAGCTTCCATCTTACTAGCGGGGGGAAAACAGATACGCAGTATTTT. This translates into CASSFHLTSGGKTDTQYF.

The V call is TRBV10-2, the J call TRBJ2-1; D perhaps matches TRBD2 (6 bases). The germline V gene has CDR1 WSHSY and CDR2 SAAADI. Trimming removed 7 bases from V and 6 bases from J, with 13 bases in between. The CDR3 contains 13 residues. The CDR3 is CASKTRTRNEQFF. CDR3 DNA: TGCGCCAGCAAGACTAGAACCCGCAATGAGCAGTTCTTC.